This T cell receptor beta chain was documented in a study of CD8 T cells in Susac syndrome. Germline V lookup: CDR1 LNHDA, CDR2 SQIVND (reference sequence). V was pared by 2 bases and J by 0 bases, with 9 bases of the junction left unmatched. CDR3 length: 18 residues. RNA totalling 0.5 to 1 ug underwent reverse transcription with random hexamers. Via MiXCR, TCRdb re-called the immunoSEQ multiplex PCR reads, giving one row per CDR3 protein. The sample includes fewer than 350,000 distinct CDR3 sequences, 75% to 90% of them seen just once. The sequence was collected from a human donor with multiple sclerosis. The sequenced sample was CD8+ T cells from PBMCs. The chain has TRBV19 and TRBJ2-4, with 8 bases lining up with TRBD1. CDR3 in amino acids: CASSIYGDRGLAKNIQYF. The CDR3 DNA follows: TGTGCCAGTAGTATATACGGCGACAGGGGCCTAGCCAAAAACATTCAGTACTTC. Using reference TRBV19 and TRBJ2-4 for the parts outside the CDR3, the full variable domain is DGGITQSPKYLFRKEGQNVTLSCEQNLNHDAMYWYRQDPGQGLRLIYYSQIVNDFQKGDIAEGYSVSREKKESFPLTVTSAQKNPTAFYLCASSIYGDRGLAKNIQYFGAGTRLSVL.